Below, one T cell receptor (beta chain) is given with its context. Its antigen remains undetermined. The record has no base qualities; no much larger clone is one base away. This entry comes from a study of blood T cell repertoires in COVID-19 (TCRdb year 2020). For the wider study: Samples from collaborators originated in the United States, Italy and Spain and spanned both the acute and convalescent phases of COVID-19. The repertoires were made available in a free public database intended to serve as a resource for research on the immune response to SARS-CoV-2. Samples came from the ongoing ImmuneRACE study (first 160 participants) plus 1,254 subjects from 6 global collaborators. Subjects who had been exposed to COVID-19, were actively infected with it, or had recovered from it provided the deeply sampled blood TCRbeta repertoires that made up the dataset. A de-identified subject ID, COVID-19 status, age in years and sex were almost always included in the sample metadata. Where available, HLA class I and class II types were taken from metadata supplied by the sample provider and were not determined by assay-based typing. The prospective study material was composed of cDNA or gDNA derived from T cells, B-cell-depleted T cells, or PBMCs. What the research found in general, with its limitations: How much clinical and demographic metadata was included differed by source and by participant, and the metadata was provided uncurated.

Taken from the germline V gene (reference sequence), the CDR1 and CDR2 loops are SEHNR and FQNEAQ. The CDR3 runs 14 residues from the cysteine to the phenylalanine. The CDR3 DNA has 42 bases and is translated from base 1. Germline trimming amounts to 3 bases on V and 8 bases on J, with 4 as the count of junction bases outside the gene matches. TCRbeta CDR3 regions were amplified from genomic DNA by means of the immunoSEQ Assay, a bias-controlled multiplex PCR. As for the authors' bioinformatics: The number of nucleated cells in each sample was estimated from the amplification of reference gene primers within the assay. Sequence reads were collapsed and filtered to measure the absolute abundance of every unique TCRbeta CDR3 rearrangement. For each sample, productive Simpson clonality was calculated as the square root of Simpson's diversity index over productive rearrangements. What TCRdb holds here is the immuneACCESS table cut down to in-frame rearrangements. Part of the clones is not present; checked against another copy, under half of the missing clones reflect an unresolved V gene, and the others are unexplained. V, J and clone size are those of that table, while D and trimming were read from the DNA. This sample lists tens of thousands of clones; around 79% were detected once. 5.7% of the sample comes from the top ten.

Whole blood was collected in K2EDTA tubes by collaborating institutions according to the institutions' own protocols. For TCRbeta analysis, collaborators shipped samples in one of three forms: frozen whole blood, isolated PBMCs, or DNA extracted from either of those sample types. In this chain, TRBV7-9 is recombined with TRBJ1-4; the junction holds 9 bases that match TRBD1. Input material: peripheral blood. This clonotype was obtained from a man in his forties or fifties with active or convalescent COVID-19. CDR3 loop: CASSFGQGREKLFF. At the DNA level, the sequence is TGTGCCAGCAGCTTCGGACAGGGGAGGGAAAAACTGTTTTTT. With the rest looked up from the reference TRBV7-9 and TRBJ1-4 genes rather than sequenced, the full variable domain is DTGVSQNPRHKITKRGQNVTFRCDPISEHNRLYWYRQTLGQGPEFLTYFQNEAQLEKSRLLSDRFSAERPKGSFSTLEIQRTEQGDSAMYLCASSFGQGREKLFFGSGTQLSVL.